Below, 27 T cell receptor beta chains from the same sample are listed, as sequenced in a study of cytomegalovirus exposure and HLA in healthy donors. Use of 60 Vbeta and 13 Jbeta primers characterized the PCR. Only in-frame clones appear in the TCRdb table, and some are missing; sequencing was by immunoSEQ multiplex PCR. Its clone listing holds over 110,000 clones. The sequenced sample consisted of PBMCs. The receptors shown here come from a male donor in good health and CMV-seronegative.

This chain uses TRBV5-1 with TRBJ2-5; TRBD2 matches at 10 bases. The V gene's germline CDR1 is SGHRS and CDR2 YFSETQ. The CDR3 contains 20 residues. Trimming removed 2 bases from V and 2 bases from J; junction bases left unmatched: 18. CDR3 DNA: TGCGCCAGCAGCTTCCAGCGGACTGACGTACTAGCGGGGTTACAAGAGACCCAGTACTTC. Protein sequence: CASSFQRTDVLAGLQETQYF. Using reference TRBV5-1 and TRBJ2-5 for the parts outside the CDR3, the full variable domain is KAGVTQTPRYLIKTRGQQVTLSCSPISGHRSVSWYQQTPGQGLQFLFEYFSETQRNKGNFPGRFSGRQFSNSRSEMNVSTLELGDSALYLCASSFQRTDVLAGLQETQYFGPGTRLLVL.

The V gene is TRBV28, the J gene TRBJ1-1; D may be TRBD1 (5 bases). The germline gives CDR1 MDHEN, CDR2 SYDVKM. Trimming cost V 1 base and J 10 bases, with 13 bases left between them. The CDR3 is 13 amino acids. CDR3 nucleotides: TGTGCCAGCAGTTTATCCCCAGGGCGGAGAGCTTTCTTT. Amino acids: CASSLSPGRRAFF.

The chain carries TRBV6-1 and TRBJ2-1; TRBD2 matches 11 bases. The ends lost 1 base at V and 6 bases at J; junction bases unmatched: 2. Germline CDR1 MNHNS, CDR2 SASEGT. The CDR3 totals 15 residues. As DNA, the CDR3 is TGTGCCAGCAGTGAAGTTAGCGGGAGGGTCAATGAGCAGTTCTTC. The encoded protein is CASSEVSGRVNEQFF.

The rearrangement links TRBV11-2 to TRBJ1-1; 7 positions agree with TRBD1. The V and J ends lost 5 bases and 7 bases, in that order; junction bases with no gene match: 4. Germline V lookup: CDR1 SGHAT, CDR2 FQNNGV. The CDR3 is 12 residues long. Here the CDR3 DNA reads TGTGCCAGCAGCCTCGGGACAGTTGAAGCTTTCTTT. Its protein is CASSLGTVEAFF.

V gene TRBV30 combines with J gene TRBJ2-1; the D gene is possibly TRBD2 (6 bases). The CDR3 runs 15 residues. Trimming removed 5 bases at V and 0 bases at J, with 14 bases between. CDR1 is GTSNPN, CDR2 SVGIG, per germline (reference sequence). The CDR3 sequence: CAWGGSGSSYNEQFF. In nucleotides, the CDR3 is TGTGCCTGGGGGGGTAGCGGAAGCTCCTACAATGAGCAGTTCTTC.

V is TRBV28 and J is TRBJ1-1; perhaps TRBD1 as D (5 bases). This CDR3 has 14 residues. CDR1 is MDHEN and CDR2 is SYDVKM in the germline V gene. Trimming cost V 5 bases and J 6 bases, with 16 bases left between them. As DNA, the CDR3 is TGTGCCAGCAGTACCCTTGGGGCGGTTGCTGAAGCTTTCTTT. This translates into CASSTLGAVAEAFF. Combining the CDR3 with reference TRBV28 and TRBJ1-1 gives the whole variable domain DVKVTQSSRYLVKRTGEKVFLECVQDMDHENMFWYRQDPGLGLRLIYFSYDVKMKEKGDIPEGYSVSREKKERFSLILESASTNQTSMYLCASSTLGAVAEAFFGQGTRLTVV.

In nucleotides, the CDR3 is TGCGCCAGCAGCCAAGGACAGCCTCAAGAGACCCAGTACTTC. This translates into CASSQGQPQETQYF. J is TRBJ2-5 and V is TRBV4-1, with D possibly being TRBD1 (5 bases). The CDR3 runs 14 residues. Germline-derived CDR1 and CDR2 are MGHRA and YSYEKL. The V and J ends lost 1 base and 2 bases respectively, with 8 bases between them.

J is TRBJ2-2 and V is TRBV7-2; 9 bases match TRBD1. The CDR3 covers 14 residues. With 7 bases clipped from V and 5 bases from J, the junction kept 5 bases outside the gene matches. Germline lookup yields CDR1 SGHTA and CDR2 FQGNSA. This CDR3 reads CASNRQGGTGELFF. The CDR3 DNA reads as TGTGCCAGCAACCGACAGGGGGGTACCGGGGAGCTGTTTTTT.

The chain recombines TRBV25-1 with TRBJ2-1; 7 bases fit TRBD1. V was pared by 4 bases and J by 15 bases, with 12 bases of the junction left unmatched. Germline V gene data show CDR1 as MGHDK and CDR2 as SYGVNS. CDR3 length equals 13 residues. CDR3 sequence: CASSVTGLVLLFF. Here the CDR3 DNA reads TGTGCCAGCAGTGTGACAGGGCTGGTCTTGCTGTTCTTC. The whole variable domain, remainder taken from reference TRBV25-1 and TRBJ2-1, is EADIYQTPRYLVIGTGKKITLECSQTMGHDKMYWYQQDPGMELHLIHYSYGVNSTEKGDLSSESTVSRIRTEHFPLTLESARPSHTSQYLCASSVTGLVLLFFGPGTRLTVL.

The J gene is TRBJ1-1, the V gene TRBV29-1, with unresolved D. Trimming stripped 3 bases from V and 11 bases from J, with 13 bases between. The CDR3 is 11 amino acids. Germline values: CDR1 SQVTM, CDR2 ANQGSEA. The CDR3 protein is CSVEFIGMAFF. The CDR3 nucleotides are TGCAGCGTTGAGTTTATCGGGATGGCTTTCTTT.

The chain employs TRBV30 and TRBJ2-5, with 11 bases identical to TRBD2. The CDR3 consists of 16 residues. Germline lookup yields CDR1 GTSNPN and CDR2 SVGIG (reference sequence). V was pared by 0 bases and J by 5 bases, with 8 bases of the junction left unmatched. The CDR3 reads CAWSVNTSGRRETQYF. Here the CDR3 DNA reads TGTGCCTGGAGTGTAAATACTAGCGGGAGAAGGGAGACCCAGTACTTC. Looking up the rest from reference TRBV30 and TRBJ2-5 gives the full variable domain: SQTIHQWPATLVQPVGSPLSLECTVEGTSNPNLYWYRQAAGRGLQLLFYSVGIGQISSEVPQNLSASRPQDRQFILSSKKLLLSDSGFYLCAWSVNTSGRRETQYFGPGTRLLVL.

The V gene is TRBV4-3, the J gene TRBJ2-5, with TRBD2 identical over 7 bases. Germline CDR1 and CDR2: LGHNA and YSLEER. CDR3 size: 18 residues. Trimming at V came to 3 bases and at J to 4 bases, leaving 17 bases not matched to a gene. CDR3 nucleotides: TGCGCCAGCAGCCAGGAGGGTCCGGTAGGGGCTAGCGGAGAGACCCAGTACTTC. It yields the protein CASSQEGPVGASGETQYF.

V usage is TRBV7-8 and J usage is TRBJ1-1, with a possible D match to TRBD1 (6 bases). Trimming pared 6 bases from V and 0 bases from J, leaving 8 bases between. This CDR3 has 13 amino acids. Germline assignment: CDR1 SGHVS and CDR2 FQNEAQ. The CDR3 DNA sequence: TGTGCCAGCAGAGGACAGCTGAACACTGAAGCTTTCTTT. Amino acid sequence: CASRGQLNTEAFF.

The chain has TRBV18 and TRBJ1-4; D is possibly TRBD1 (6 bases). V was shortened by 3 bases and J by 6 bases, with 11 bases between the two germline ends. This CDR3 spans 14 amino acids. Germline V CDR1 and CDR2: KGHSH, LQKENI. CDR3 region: CASSPNRADEKLFF. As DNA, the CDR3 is TGTGCCAGCTCACCGAACAGGGCCGATGAAAAACTGTTTTTT.

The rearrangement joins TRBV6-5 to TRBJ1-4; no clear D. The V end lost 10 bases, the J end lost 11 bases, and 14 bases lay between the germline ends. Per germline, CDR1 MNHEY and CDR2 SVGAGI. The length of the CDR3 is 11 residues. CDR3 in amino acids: CATSSGEKLFF. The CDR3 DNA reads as TGTGCCACCTCAAGTGGGGAGAAACTGTTTTTT.

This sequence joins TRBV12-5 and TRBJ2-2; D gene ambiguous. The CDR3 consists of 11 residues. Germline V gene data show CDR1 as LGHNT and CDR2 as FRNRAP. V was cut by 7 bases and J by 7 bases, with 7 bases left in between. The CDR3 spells CASALLGELFF. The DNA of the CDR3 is TGTGCTAGTGCCCTCCTCGGGGAGCTGTTTTTT. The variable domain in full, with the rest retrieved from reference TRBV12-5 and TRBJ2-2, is DARVTQTPRHKVTEMGQEVTMRCQPILGHNTVFWYRQTMMQGLELLAYFRNRAPLDDSGMPKDRFSAEMPDATLATLKIQPSEPRDSAVYFCASALLGELFFGEGSRLTVL.

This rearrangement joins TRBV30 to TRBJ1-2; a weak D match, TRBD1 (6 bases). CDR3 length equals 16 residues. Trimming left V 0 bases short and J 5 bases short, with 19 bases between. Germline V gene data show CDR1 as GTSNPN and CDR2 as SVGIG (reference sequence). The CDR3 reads CAWSVGGGTLGYGYTF. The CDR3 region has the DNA TGTGCCTGGAGTGTAGGGGGGGGGACGCTCGGGTATGGCTACACCTTC.

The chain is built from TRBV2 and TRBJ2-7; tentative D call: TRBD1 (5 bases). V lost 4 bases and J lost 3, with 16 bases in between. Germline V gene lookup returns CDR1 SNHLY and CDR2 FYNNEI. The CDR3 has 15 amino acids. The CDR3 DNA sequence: TGTGCCAGCAGTGTTCGGCAGGGCGCCGTCTACGAGCAGTACTTC. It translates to CASSVRQGAVYEQYF.

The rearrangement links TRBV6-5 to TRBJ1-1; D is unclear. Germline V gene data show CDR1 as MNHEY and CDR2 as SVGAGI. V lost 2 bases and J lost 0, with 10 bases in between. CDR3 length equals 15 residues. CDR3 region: CASSYGQNMNTEAFF. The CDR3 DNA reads TGTGCCAGCAGTTACGGGCAGAACATGAACACTGAAGCTTTCTTT.

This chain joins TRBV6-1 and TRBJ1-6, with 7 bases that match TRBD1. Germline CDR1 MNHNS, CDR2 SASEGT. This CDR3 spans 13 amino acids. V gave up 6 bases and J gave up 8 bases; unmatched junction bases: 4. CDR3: CASRDRRDSPLHF. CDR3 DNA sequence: TGTGCCAGCAGGGACAGGCGGGATTCACCCCTCCACTTT.

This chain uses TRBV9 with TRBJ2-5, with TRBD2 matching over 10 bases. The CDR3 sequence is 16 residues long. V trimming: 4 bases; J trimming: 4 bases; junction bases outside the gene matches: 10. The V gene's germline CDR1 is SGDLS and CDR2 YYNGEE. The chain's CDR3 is CASSLGSGGASETQYF. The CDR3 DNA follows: TGTGCCAGCAGCTTGGGAAGCGGGGGGGCCTCAGAGACCCAGTACTTC.

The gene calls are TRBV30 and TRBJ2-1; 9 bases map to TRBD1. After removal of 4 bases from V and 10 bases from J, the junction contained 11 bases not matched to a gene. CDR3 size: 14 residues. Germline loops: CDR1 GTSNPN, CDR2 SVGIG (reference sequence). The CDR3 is CAWISGTGKKEQFF. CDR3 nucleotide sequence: TGTGCCTGGATTTCCGGGACAGGGAAGAAGGAGCAGTTCTTC. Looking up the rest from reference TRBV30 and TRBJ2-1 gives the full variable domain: SQTIHQWPATLVQPVGSPLSLECTVEGTSNPNLYWYRQAAGRGLQLLFYSVGIGQISSEVPQNLSASRPQDRQFILSSKKLLLSDSGFYLCAWISGTGKKEQFFGPGTRLTVL.

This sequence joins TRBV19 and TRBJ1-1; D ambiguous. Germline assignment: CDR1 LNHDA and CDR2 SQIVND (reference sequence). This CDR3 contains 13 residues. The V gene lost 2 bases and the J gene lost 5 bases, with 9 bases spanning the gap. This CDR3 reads CASSIRGGTEAFF. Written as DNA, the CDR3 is TGTGCCAGTAGTATACGTGGAGGTACTGAAGCTTTCTTT. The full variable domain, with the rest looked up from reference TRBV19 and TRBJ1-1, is DGGITQSPKYLFRKEGQNVTLSCEQNLNHDAMYWYRQDPGQGLRLIYYSQIVNDFQKGDIAEGYSVSREKKESFPLTVTSAQKNPTAFYLCASSIRGGTEAFFGQGTRLTVV.

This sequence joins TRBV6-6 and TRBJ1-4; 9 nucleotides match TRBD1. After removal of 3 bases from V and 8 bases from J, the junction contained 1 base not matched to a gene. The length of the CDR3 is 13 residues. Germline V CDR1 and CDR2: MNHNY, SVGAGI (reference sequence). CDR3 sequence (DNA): TGTGCCAGCAGTTATGGGACAGGGGAAAAACTGTTTTTT. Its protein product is CASSYGTGEKLFF.

CDR3 amino acids: CASSLSASGQETQYF. The CDR3 nucleotides read TGTGCCAGCAGTTTATCCGCTTCAGGCCAAGAGACCCAGTACTTC. J is TRBJ2-5 and V is TRBV28; D remains ambiguous. V shed 1 base and J shed 1 base, with 10 bases lying between them. The CDR3 contains 15 residues. Germline V lookup: CDR1 MDHEN, CDR2 SYDVKM. Using reference TRBV28 and TRBJ2-5 for the parts outside the CDR3, the full variable domain is DVKVTQSSRYLVKRTGEKVFLECVQDMDHENMFWYRQDPGLGLRLIYFSYDVKMKEKGDIPEGYSVSREKKERFSLILESASTNQTSMYLCASSLSASGQETQYFGPGTRLLVL.

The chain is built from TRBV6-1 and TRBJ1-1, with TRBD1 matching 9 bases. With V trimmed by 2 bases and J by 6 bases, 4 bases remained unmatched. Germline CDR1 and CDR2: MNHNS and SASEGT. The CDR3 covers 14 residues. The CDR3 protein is CASSERDRVAEAFF. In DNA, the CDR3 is TGTGCCAGCAGTGAACGGGACAGGGTCGCTGAAGCTTTCTTT.

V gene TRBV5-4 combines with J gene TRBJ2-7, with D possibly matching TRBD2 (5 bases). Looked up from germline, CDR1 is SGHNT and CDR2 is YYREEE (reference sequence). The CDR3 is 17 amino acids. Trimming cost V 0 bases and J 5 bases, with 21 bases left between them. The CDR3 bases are TGTGCCAGCAGCTTGGTGGTCGGGGTGGCTTTCCCCCACGAGCAGTACTTC. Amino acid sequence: CASSLVVGVAFPHEQYF. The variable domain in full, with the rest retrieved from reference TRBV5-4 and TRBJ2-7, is ETGVTQSPTHLIKTRGQQVTLRCSSQSGHNTVSWYQQALGQGPQFIFQYYREEENGRGNFPPRFSGLQFPNYSSELNVNALELDDSALYLCASSLVVGVAFPHEQYFGPGTRLTVT.